This T cell receptor beta chain came from a study of shared clonotypes between healthy human individuals. Profiling relied on immunoSEQ multiplex PCR, and the TCRdb table lists in-frame clones only, not all of them. The sample lists about 2 million clones; just under 95% were seen once. The CDR3 is made up of 13 amino acids. The germline gives CDR1 SGHVS, CDR2 FNYEAQ. V was pared by 5 bases and J by 3 bases, with 8 bases between. As defined, naive CD8 cells were CD45RO-negative and positively selected for CCR7, with terminally differentiated effector memory CD45RA+ cells excluded. Donors had no recently reported acute infections or vaccinations and were HIV-negative.

The sequenced material came from naive CD8+ T cells sorted from blood. The rearrangement uses TRBV7-6 and TRBJ1-5; D unresolved. The receptor was derived from a young man in good health. The CDR3 nucleotides read TGTGCCAGCAGCACCGGGCTCAATCAGCCCCAGCATTTT. Its protein product is CASSTGLNQPQHF.